The T cell receptor (beta chain) under discussion was sequenced for a study of CD8 T cells in ankylosing spondylitis. Germline CDR1 reads LNHNV; CDR2 reads YYDKDF (reference sequence). Trimming pared 3 bases from V and 1 base from J, leaving 19 bases between. There are 18 residues in the CDR3. General study results and limits: The study identified a TCR beta motif of eight highly homologous variants that appeared characteristic of ankylosing spondylitis blood.

In this sample, this clonotype turned up a few times. Its antigen is still unknown. TCRdb fed the 5' RACE reads into MiXCR, producing one record per CDR3 protein. The sample has 800,000 to 900,000 distinct CDR3 sequences; 12% are singletons. This sequence was found in a male donor with ankylosing spondylitis. Sequences were obtained from blood, either unsorted or a sorted T cell fraction (not recorded which). The genes are TRBV15 and TRBJ1-5; the D gene is possibly TRBD1 (6 bases). The CDR3 sequence: CATSRTRGTTGSNQPQHF. The CDR3 coding sequence is TGTGCCACCAGCAGGACCCGGGGAACAACAGGGAGCAATCAGCCCCAGCATTTT.